The present entry profiles one TCR beta chain with its context. Germline V CDR1 and CDR2: SGHTA, FQGTGA. J lost 10 bases, V lost 6 bases, and 8 bases had no gene match. CDR3 length: 15 amino acids. The data were taken from a study of blood T cell repertoires in COVID-19. Each recovered donor of Cohort 3 presented with two negative PCRs, clearance, or symptom resolution. TCRdb's table, derived via immunoSEQ multiplex PCR, lists solely in-frame clones and lacks some. The sample carries 200,000 to 250,000 clones, 70% to 85% recorded once. This chain joins TRBV7-3 and TRBJ2-1, with 14 bases lining up with TRBD2. The TCR sequence derives from a woman in her sixties who had recovered from COVID-19. Sample: PBMCs or T cells enriched from blood (not recorded which). The CDR3 bases are TGTGCCAGCAGACCGGGACTAGCGGGGGATAGCGAGCAGTTCTTC. Encoded protein: CASRPGLAGDSEQFF.